This T cell receptor beta chain was captured in a study of blood T cell repertoires in COVID-19. Study information: PBMCs, B-cell-depleted T cells, or T cells were the source of the cDNA or gDNA that made up the material.

In the authors' workflow: By means of reference gene primer amplification, nucleated cell counts were estimated. Assay: immunoSEQ multiplex PCR; the TCRdb copy retains only in-frame clones and omits some. For V, J and clone size, that table is used; D and trimming come from the DNA. The repertoire holds 150,000 to 200,000 clones, with 80% as singletons. Sequencing used peripheral blood. The receptor was derived from a man in his fifties or sixties with acute or convalescent COVID-19.

CDR3 sequence reads: CASSPGTQTTNEQFF. Written as DNA, the CDR3 is TGTGCCAGCTCACCCGGGACTCAAACGACAAATGAGCAGTTCTTC. This chain links TRBV18 with TRBJ2-1; D is possibly TRBD2 (6 bases). Deletions cut 3 bases from V and 7 bases from J, with 16 bases between. CDR3 length: 15 residues. Germline loops: CDR1 KGHSH, CDR2 LQKENI. The variable domain in full, completed from reference TRBV18 and TRBJ2-1, reads NAGVMQNPRHLVRRRGQEARLRCSPMKGHSHVYWYRQLPEEGLKFMVYLQKENIIDESGMPKERFSAEFPKEGPSILRIQQVVRGDSAAYFCASSPGTQTTNEQFFGPGTRLTVL.